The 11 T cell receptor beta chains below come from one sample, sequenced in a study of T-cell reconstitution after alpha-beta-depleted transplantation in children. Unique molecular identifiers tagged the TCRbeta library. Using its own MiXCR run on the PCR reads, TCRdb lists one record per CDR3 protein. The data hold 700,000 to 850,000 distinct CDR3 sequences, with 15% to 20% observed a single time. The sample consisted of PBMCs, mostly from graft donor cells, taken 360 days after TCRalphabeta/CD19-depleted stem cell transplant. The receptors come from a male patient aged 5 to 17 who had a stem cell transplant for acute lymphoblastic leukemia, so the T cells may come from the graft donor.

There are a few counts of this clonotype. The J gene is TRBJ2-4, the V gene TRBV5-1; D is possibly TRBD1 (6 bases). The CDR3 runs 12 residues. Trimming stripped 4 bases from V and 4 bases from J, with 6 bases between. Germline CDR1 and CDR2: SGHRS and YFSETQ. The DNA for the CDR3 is TGCGCCAGCAGCAGGGGGAAAAACATTCAGTACTTC. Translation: CASSRGKNIQYF.

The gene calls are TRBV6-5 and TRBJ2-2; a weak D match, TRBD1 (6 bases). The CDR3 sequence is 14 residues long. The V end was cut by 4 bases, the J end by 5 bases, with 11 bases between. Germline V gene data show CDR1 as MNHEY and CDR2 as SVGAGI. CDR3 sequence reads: CASSSGVLTGELFF. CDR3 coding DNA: TGTGCCAGCAGTTCAGGGGTTTTGACCGGGGAGCTGTTTTTT.

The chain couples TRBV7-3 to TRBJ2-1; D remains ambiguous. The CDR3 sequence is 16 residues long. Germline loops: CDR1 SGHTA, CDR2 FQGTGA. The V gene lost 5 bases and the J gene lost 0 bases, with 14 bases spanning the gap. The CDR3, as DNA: TGTGCCAGCAGCCCCAGCCGGTCCAGCTCCTACAATGAGCAGTTCTTC. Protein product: CASSPSRSSSYNEQFF.

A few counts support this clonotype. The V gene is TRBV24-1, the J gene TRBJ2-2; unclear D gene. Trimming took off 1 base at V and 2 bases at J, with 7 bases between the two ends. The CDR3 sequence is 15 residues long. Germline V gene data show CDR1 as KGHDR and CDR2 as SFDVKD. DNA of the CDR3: TGTGCCACCAGTGATTTAAAGAACAACACCGGGGAGCTGTTTTTT. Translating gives CATSDLKNNTGELFF.

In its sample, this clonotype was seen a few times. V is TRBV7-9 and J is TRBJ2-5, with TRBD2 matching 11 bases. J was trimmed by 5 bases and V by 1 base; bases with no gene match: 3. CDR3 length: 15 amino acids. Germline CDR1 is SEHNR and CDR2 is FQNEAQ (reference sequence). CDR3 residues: CASSLDTSGSETQYF. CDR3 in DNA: TGTGCCAGCAGCTTAGACACTAGCGGGAGTGAGACCCAGTACTTC.

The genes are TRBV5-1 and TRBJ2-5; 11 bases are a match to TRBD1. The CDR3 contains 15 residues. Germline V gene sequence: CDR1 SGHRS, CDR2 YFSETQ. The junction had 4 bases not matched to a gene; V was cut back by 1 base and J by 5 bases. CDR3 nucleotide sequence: TGCGCCAGCAGCTTGCGGACAGGGGGCTACGAGACCCAGTACTTC. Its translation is CASSLRTGGYETQYF.

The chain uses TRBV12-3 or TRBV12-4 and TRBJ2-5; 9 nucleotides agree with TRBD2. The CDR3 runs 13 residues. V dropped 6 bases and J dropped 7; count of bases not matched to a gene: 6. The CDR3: CASRLAGTGTQYF. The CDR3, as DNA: TGTGCCAGCAGGCTAGCGGGGACGGGGACCCAGTACTTC.

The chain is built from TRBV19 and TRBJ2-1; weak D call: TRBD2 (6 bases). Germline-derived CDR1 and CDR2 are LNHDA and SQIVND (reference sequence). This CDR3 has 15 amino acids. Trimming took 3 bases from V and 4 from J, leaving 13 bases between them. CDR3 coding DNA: TGTGCCAGTAGTATTGGAGGGGAATCTTACAATGAGCAGTTCTTC. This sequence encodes CASSIGGESYNEQFF. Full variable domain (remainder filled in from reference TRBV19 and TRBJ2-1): DGGITQSPKYLFRKEGQNVTLSCEQNLNHDAMYWYRQDPGQGLRLIYYSQIVNDFQKGDIAEGYSVSREKKESFPLTVTSAQKNPTAFYLCASSIGGESYNEQFFGPGTRLTVL.

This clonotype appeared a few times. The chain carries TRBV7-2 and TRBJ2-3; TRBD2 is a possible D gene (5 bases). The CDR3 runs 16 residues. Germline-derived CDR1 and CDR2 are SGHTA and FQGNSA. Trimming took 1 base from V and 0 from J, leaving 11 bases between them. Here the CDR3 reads CASSLDGSGSTDTQYF. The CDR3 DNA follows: TGTGCCAGCAGCTTAGATGGTTCGGGAAGCACAGATACGCAGTATTTT.

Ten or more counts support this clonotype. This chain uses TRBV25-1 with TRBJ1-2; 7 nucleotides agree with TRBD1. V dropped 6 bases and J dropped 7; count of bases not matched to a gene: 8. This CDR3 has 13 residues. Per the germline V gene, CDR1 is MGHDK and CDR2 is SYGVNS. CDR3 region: CASRDIGGFGYTF. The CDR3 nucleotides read TGTGCCAGCAGGGATATAGGGGGCTTTGGCTACACCTTC.

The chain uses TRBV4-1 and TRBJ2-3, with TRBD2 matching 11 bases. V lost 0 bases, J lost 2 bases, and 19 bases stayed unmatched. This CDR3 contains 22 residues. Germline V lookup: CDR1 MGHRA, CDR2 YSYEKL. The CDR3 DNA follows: TGCGCCAGCAGCCAAGATTCCCCCGGACTAGCGGGCGCCATTGTACCCACAGATACGCAGTATTTT. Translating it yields CASSQDSPGLAGAIVPTDTQYF.